This T cell receptor beta chain stems from a study of identical twins. Notes on the study in general: Among beta out-of-frame sequences, excess sharing between twins appeared weaker.

Points on this clonotype: What it recognizes is unknown.

Everyone who gave samples was a healthy Caucasian. Germline V lookup: CDR1 ENHRY, CDR2 SYGVKD. The CDR3 contains 15 residues. J gave up 10 bases and V 0 bases, and 2 bases lay outside the gene matches. Each CDR3 protein is one row after TCRdb ran MiXCR on the 5' RACE reads. Of 400,000 to 550,000 distinct CDR3 sequences listed, around 24% are singletons. This sample was shared with a second study, whose subject was T cells expressing NK-cell markers. That investigation notes: In the group of eight sequenced donors, seven were HCMV-seropositive and one was seronegative.

V gene TRBV10-3 combines with J gene TRBJ1-6; 11 positions agree with TRBD1. The clonotype was recovered from a young woman in good health. Sequenced sample: CD4+ T cells sorted from blood. The CDR3 protein is CAISESGTGGSPLHF. The CDR3 DNA reads as TGTGCCATCAGTGAGTCGGGGACAGGGGGATCACCCCTCCACTTT.